This section outlines one T cell receptor beta chain sequence together with its context. Its target antigen remains unknown. No quality values exist for individual bases; no much larger clone is one base distant. The immunoSEQ Assay was used to sequence TCRbeta CDR3 regions. After extraction, genomic DNA underwent amplification by bias-controlled multiplex PCR, followed by high-throughput sequencing. Regarding the original processing steps: To quantify the absolute abundance of every unique TCRbeta CDR3 region, sequences were collapsed and filtered. T cell fraction was estimated by normalization of TCRbeta template counts to usable DNA, with usable DNA being measured through amplification of reference genes present in all nucleated cells. Repertoire TCRs were annotated as SARS-CoV-2-specific when V gene, CDR3 amino acid sequence and J gene were exactly matched to a known reactive TCR set. MIRA supplied the reference SARS-CoV-2 TCR set, which was filtered for enrichment in COVID-19-positive ImmuneCODE repertoires so that public or cross-reactive TCRs were removed. Using the MIRA antigens, annotated TCRs were further analysed by specific ORF or by position within an ORF. Breadth was defined as annotated unique rearrangements over total unique productive rearrangements; depth was the summed frequency of those rearrangements. Group comparisons of TCR breadth used two-sided Wilcoxon rank-sum tests. TCRdb retrieved this table from immuneACCESS and kept in-frame rearrangements only. Not all clones are present; in checked studies, unresolved V genes account for under half, and no reason is known for the remainder. V, J and clone size derive from that table, while D and trimming were established from the DNA sequence. A total of approximately 500,000 clones appear in this sample, roughly 87% of them only once. Around 13% of the sample is taken by the ten largest.

The meaning of the sample's treatment or condition label: around 19 received Ad26.COV2.S at low or high dose, single or two shots; 5 received placebo; per-sample allocation not given. For vaccine and placebo recipients, repertoires were sequenced using samples collected on day 63 after the first injection. Between 29 July and 7 August 2020, Cohort 1b enrolled about 27 adults aged 18-55 years at one site in Boston, USA. As a vaccine, Ad26.COV2.S was a replication-incompetent adenovirus type 26 vector that expressed a prefusion-stabilized SARS-CoV-2 spike protein derived from the original Wuhan strain. From its cysteine to its phenylalanine, the CDR3 spans 16 amino acids. Only the CDR3 DNA stays, 48 bases, in frame from base 1. CDR1 is given as MNHNS and CDR2 as SASEGT, both from the germline V gene. The germline V and J ends show losses of 4 bases and 0 bases respectively, and no gene match explains 8 bases of the junction.

The data originate from a study of Ad26.COV2.S vaccination and SARS-CoV-2 variants (dated by TCRdb to 2020 to 2023). For the study in its entirety: Vaccine-arm donors came from COV1001, a multicentre, randomized, double-blind, placebo-controlled phase I-IIa trial of Ad26.COV2.S in healthy adults. Dosing of Ad26.COV2.S was intramuscular, at either 5x10^10 or 1x10^11 viral particles, delivered as one shot or as two shots spaced 56 days apart. Throughout the experiments and outcome assessment, investigators stayed blinded to trial group allocation. Sequencing of the TCRbeta repertoire served to evaluate the specificity and breadth of SARS-CoV-2-reactive T cell receptors following Ad26.COV2.S vaccination. A total of around 32 samples were included in the TCR-sequenced set, comprising some 20 Ad26.COV2.S vaccine recipients, 5 placebo recipients and 8 SARS-CoV-2 convalescent individuals. Trial participants were randomized into five groups of five: low-dose or high-dose Ad26.COV2.S given once or twice, or placebo on both occasions.

The full study reports these points: Spike-specific TCR breadth was higher in Ad26.COV2.S recipients than in placebo recipients (P = 0.0014). After vaccination, substantial breadth of spike-specific CD8+ and CD4+ T cell responses was reported. Non-spike TCR breadth was comparable between vaccine and placebo recipients, consistent with the vaccine containing only spike. It was noted by the authors that total T cell responses may have been underestimated by the TCR breadth and depth analyses. The study was not powered to compare responses between vaccine doses or regimens.

Rearrangement joined TRBV6-1 to TRBJ1-1; 7 central nucleotides agree with TRBD1. The material was peripheral blood, obtained in a trial of Ad26.COV2.S vaccine versus placebo. The clonotype comes from a person aged 18-65 years who received the Ad26.COV2.S COVID-19 vaccine or a placebo. The base sequence is TGTGCCAGCAGTGGGAAAGGGGGCCGCTTGAACACTGAAGCTTTCTTT. Translated, this gives CASSGKGGRLNTEAFF.